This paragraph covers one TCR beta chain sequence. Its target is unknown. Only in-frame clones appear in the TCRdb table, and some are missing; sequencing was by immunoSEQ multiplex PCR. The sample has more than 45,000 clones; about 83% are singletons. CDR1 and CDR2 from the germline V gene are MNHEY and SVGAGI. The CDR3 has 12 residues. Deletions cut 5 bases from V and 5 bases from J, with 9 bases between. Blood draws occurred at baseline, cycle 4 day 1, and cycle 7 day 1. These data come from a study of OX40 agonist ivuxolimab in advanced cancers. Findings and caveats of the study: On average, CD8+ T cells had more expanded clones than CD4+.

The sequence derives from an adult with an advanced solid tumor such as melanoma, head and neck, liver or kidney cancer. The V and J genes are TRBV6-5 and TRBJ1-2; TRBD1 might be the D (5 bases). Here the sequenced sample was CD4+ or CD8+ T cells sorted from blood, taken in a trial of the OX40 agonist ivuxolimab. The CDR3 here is CASSEGTYGYTF. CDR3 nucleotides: TGTGCCAGCAGTGAGGGGACTTATGGCTACACCTTC.